This record concerns one T cell receptor (beta chain) sequence. The antigen this receptor binds is unknown. Base qualities are not at hand, and no much larger clone is one base apart. Whole blood was collected in K2EDTA tubes by collaborating institutions according to the institutions' own protocols. For TCRbeta analysis, collaborators shipped samples in one of three forms: frozen whole blood, isolated PBMCs, or DNA extracted from either of those sample types. The source of the sample is a study of blood T cell repertoires in COVID-19 (TCRdb year 2020). Turning to the overall study: Collaborator samples came from the United States, Italy and Spain and covered acute and convalescent phases of COVID-19. The sample metadata nearly always contained a de-identified subject ID, COVID-19 status, age in years and sex. Deeply sampled blood TCRbeta repertoires from subjects exposed to, actively infected with, or recovered from COVID-19 were included in the dataset. HLA class I and class II types, where available, came from metadata supplied by the sample provider rather than from assay-based typing. A freely available public database, intended as a resource for researchers studying the immune response to SARS-CoV-2, is where the repertoires were released. The samples were drawn from two sources: the first 160 participants of the ongoing ImmuneRACE study, and 1,254 subjects contributed by 6 global collaborators. The prospective study material was composed of cDNA or gDNA derived from T cells, B-cell-depleted T cells, or PBMCs.

For this chain, trimming is 4 bases at the V end and 3 bases at the J end, and the number of junction bases without a gene match is 11. Measured from the cysteine to the phenylalanine, the CDR3 is 16 residues long. Left in the record is the CDR3 DNA by itself, 48 bases read in frame from the first base. CDR1 is given as LGHNA and CDR2 as YSLEER, both from the germline V gene. TCRbeta CDR3 regions were amplified from genomic DNA by means of the immunoSEQ Assay, a bias-controlled multiplex PCR. Under the source paper's analysis protocol: The number of nucleated cells in each sample was estimated from the amplification of reference gene primers within the assay. Sequence reads were collapsed and filtered to measure the absolute abundance of every unique TCRbeta CDR3 rearrangement. Productive Simpson clonality was computed per sample as the square root of Simpson's diversity index over productive rearrangements. TCRdb limited this immuneACCESS table to in-frame rearrangements with V and J called. A share of clones is missing; checked studies link under half to unresolved V genes, and the rest is unexplained. V and J calls and clone size follow that table, whereas D and trimming were derived from the DNA. This sample comprises 200,000 to 300,000 clones, around 86% of them detected only once. About 7.6% of the sample lies in the top ten.

Study-level results and caveats: The quantity of clinical and demographic metadata differed by source and by participant and was supplied without curation.

This chain joins TRBV4-3 to TRBJ1-2; 7 bases in between match TRBD1. Sequencing used peripheral blood. This TCR derives from a woman between 65 and 79 years old with active or convalescent COVID-19. The CDR3 reads CASSRSTGLRDYGYTF. The nucleotide sequence is given as TGCGCCAGCAGCCGTTCGACAGGGCTGAGGGACTATGGCTACACCTTC.